These T cell receptor beta chains were read from a single sample in a study of identical twins. TCRdb independently ran MiXCR on the 5' RACE reads; one entry per CDR3 protein. The sample contains 230,000 or so distinct CDR3 sequences, approximately 8.3% of which appear only once. These data were likewise used in another study, on yellow fever vaccine responses in identical twins.

The sequencing input was CD8+ T cells sorted from blood. These receptors came from a woman under 30 in good health. Each CDR3 is given with its conserved first and last residue. The D gene is left open where the match is weak. Only some rows state a clone size, as once, few, many or a class for expanded clones.

v_gene: TRBV21-1; len: 17; d_gene: .; abundance: .; j_gene: TRBJ2-2; CDR3nt: TGTGCCAGCAGCAAAGAGCTAGCGGGGGGGATCACCGGGGAGCTGTTTTTT; CDR3aa: CASSKELAGGITGELFF
v_gene: TRBV20-1; len: 15; d_gene: TRBD1; abundance: few; j_gene: TRBJ2-7; CDR3nt: TGCAGTGCTAGAGCCCAAACCGGGACAGGGGACGAGCAGTACTTC; CDR3aa: CSARAQTGTGDEQYF
v_gene: TRBV27; len: 15; d_gene: TRBD2; abundance: .; j_gene: TRBJ2-1; CDR3nt: TGTGCCAGCAGTTTAACCCTAGCGGGAGTCAATGAGCAGTTCTTC; CDR3aa: CASSLTLAGVNEQFF
v_gene: TRBV11-2; len: 12; d_gene: .; abundance: many; j_gene: TRBJ2-3; CDR3nt: TGTGCCAGCAGTCGGTTCACAGATACGCAGTATTTT; CDR3aa: CASSRFTDTQYF
v_gene: TRBV11-2; len: 15; d_gene: .; abundance: few; j_gene: TRBJ2-5; CDR3nt: TGTGCCAGCAGCTCTATTCGGGACCCCCAAGAGACCCAGTACTTC; CDR3aa: CASSSIRDPQETQYF
v_gene: TRBV4-2; len: 18; d_gene: .; abundance: .; j_gene: TRBJ1-1; CDR3nt: TGTGCCAGCAGCCCCGACAGAATGGGGGGGATTATGAACACTGAAGCTTTCTTT; CDR3aa: CASSPDRMGGIMNTEAFF
v_gene: TRBV7-9; len: 16; d_gene: TRBD1; abundance: few; j_gene: TRBJ2-5; CDR3nt: TGTGCCAGCAGCTCAACCAGACAGGGGGCCGGGGAGACCCAGTACTTC; CDR3aa: CASSSTRQGAGETQYF
v_gene: TRBV5-1; len: 17; d_gene: TRBD2; abundance: few; j_gene: TRBJ2-1; CDR3nt: TGCGCCAGCAGCGCCAACCCGGGACTAGCGGGAGGGCGTGAGCAGTTCTTC; CDR3aa: CASSANPGLAGGREQFF
v_gene: TRBV9; len: 14; d_gene: .; abundance: .; j_gene: TRBJ2-7; CDR3nt: TGTGCCAGCAGCTCCCAGGGTCTCCCCTACGAGCAGTACTTC; CDR3aa: CASSSQGLPYEQYF
v_gene: TRBV14; len: 16; d_gene: .; abundance: few; j_gene: TRBJ2-5; CDR3nt: TGTGCCAGCAGCCAAGATTGGGGACCGACCCAAGAGACCCAGTACTTC; CDR3aa: CASSQDWGPTQETQYF
v_gene: TRBV7-8; len: 13; d_gene: .; abundance: .; j_gene: TRBJ1-1; CDR3nt: TGTGCCAGCAGCTTACTGGGTAGCACTGAAGCTTTCTTT; CDR3aa: CASSLLGSTEAFF
v_gene: TRBV4-3; len: 14; d_gene: TRBD1; abundance: .; j_gene: TRBJ1-2; CDR3nt: TGCGCCAGCAGCCAAGGGAGGGGGCTCCACGGCTACACCTTC; CDR3aa: CASSQGRGLHGYTF
v_gene: TRBV7-8; len: 18; d_gene: TRBD2; abundance: many; j_gene: TRBJ2-1; CDR3nt: TGTGCCAGCGCTAACGGGACTAGCGGGGGAAGCTCCTACAATGAGCAGTTCTTC; CDR3aa: CASANGTSGGSSYNEQFF
v_gene: TRBV6-2/TRBV6-3; len: 17; d_gene: TRBD2; abundance: few; j_gene: TRBJ2-2; CDR3nt: TGTGCCAGCAGTTACTACGCTAGCGGGTATAACACCGGGGAGCTGTTTTTT; CDR3aa: CASSYYASGYNTGELFF
v_gene: TRBV20-1; len: 19; d_gene: TRBD2; abundance: .; j_gene: TRBJ2-7; CDR3nt: TGCAGTGCTAACACTATAGCGGGAGGGCCAATACGAAGCTCCTACGAGCAGTACTTC; CDR3aa: CSANTIAGGPIRSSYEQYF
v_gene: TRBV5-1; len: 16; d_gene: TRBD1; abundance: many; j_gene: TRBJ1-5; CDR3nt: TGCGCCAGCAGCTTTTTATGGACAGGGGGTCCACAGCCCCAGCATTTT; CDR3aa: CASSFLWTGGPQPQHF
v_gene: TRBV30; len: 14; d_gene: .; abundance: .; j_gene: TRBJ2-2; CDR3nt: TGTGCCTGGGGCGACTACTCTAACACCGGGGAGCTGTTTTTT; CDR3aa: CAWGDYSNTGELFF
v_gene: TRBV18; len: 15; d_gene: .; abundance: .; j_gene: TRBJ2-3; CDR3nt: TGTGCCAGCTCATTCACCCTCGCGCTCACAGATACGCAGTATTTT; CDR3aa: CASSFTLALTDTQYF
v_gene: TRBV7-2; len: 15; d_gene: .; abundance: .; j_gene: TRBJ1-2; CDR3nt: TGTGCCAGCAGCTTAGCTGTGGGGGCAGGGTATGGCTACACCTTC; CDR3aa: CASSLAVGAGYGYTF
v_gene: TRBV5-1; len: 16; d_gene: .; abundance: .; j_gene: TRBJ2-2; CDR3nt: TGCGCCAGCAGCTTGGCCAGGGTGGCGAACACCGGGGAGCTGTTTTTT; CDR3aa: CASSLARVANTGELFF
v_gene: TRBV12-3/TRBV12-4; len: 14; d_gene: TRBD1; abundance: many; j_gene: TRBJ1-5; CDR3nt: TGTGCCAGCAGTCGGGACAGCGACTATCAGCCCCAGCATTTT; CDR3aa: CASSRDSDYQPQHF
v_gene: TRBV7-2; len: 15; d_gene: TRBD1; abundance: .; j_gene: TRBJ2-7; CDR3nt: TGTGCCAGCAGCTCCCTATACCAGGGGGTCTACGAGCAGTACTTC; CDR3aa: CASSSLYQGVYEQYF
v_gene: TRBV15; len: 15; d_gene: .; abundance: many; j_gene: TRBJ2-3; CDR3nt: TGTGCCACCCACGACCCTAGACAGGACACAGATACGCAGTATTTT; CDR3aa: CATHDPRQDTDTQYF
v_gene: TRBV30; len: 13; d_gene: .; abundance: few; j_gene: TRBJ2-7; CDR3nt: TGTGCCTGGAGTACCGGAAGCTCCTACGAGCAGTACTTC; CDR3aa: CAWSTGSSYEQYF
v_gene: TRBV7-3; len: 15; d_gene: .; abundance: .; j_gene: TRBJ2-3; CDR3nt: TGTGCCAGCAGCCCTCGGGCGATCGCCACAGATACGCAGTATTTT; CDR3aa: CASSPRAIATDTQYF
v_gene: TRBV27; len: 12; d_gene: .; abundance: few; j_gene: TRBJ2-7; CDR3nt: TGTGCCAGCAAGGGGGAACCTGCCGAGCAGTACTTC; CDR3aa: CASKGEPAEQYF
v_gene: TRBV28; len: 12; d_gene: .; abundance: many; j_gene: TRBJ2-7; CDR3nt: TGTGCCAGCAGTTTGCCAGATTACGAGCAGTACTTC; CDR3aa: CASSLPDYEQYF
v_gene: TRBV7-3; len: 16; d_gene: TRBD2; abundance: many; j_gene: TRBJ2-5; CDR3nt: TGTGCCAGCAGCTCCGGACTAGCGGGGCCCCAAGAGACCCAGTACTTC; CDR3aa: CASSSGLAGPQETQYF
v_gene: TRBV7-2; len: 16; d_gene: .; abundance: .; j_gene: TRBJ2-7; CDR3nt: TGTGCCAGCAGCATCAGCCCCTCGGGACTCCTCTACGAGCAGTACTTC; CDR3aa: CASSISPSGLLYEQYF
v_gene: TRBV27; len: 14; d_gene: .; abundance: many; j_gene: TRBJ2-7; CDR3nt: TGTGCCAGCAGTTTTGGGGGAAATTCCTACGAGCAGTACTTC; CDR3aa: CASSFGGNSYEQYF
v_gene: TRBV12-3/TRBV12-4; len: 16; d_gene: .; abundance: .; j_gene: TRBJ2-2; CDR3nt: TGTGCCAGCAGCCCCCGCGGCGGGTGGGAGGATTGGGAGCTGTTTTTT; CDR3aa: CASSPRGGWEDWELFF
v_gene: TRBV27; len: 15; d_gene: .; abundance: .; j_gene: TRBJ2-7; CDR3nt: TGTGCCAGCAGTTCCTCGGCAGGGAACTCCTACGAGCAGTACTTC; CDR3aa: CASSSSAGNSYEQYF
v_gene: TRBV11-2; len: 12; d_gene: .; abundance: many; j_gene: TRBJ2-1; CDR3nt: TGTGCCAGCAGCTTATTATACAATGAGCAGTTCTTC; CDR3aa: CASSLLYNEQFF